The clone carrying this T cell receptor (beta chain) was recorded only once. These data come from a study of blood T cell repertoires in COVID-19. Study background: Material from acute and convalescent COVID-19 was sourced from the United States, Italy and Spain.

Trimming removed 0 bases at V and 4 bases at J, with 7 bases between. CDR3 length: 14 amino acids. Germline lookup yields CDR1 ENHRY and CDR2 SYGVKD. How the authors handled the data: From reference gene primer amplification, estimates of nucleated cell counts were derived. Sequencing was performed with immunoSEQ multiplex PCR; in TCRdb, only in-frame clones are kept and a portion is missing. That table furnishes V, J and clone size, whereas the DNA furnished D and trimming. The table shows under 500,000 clones, with 75% to 90% occurring only once. The sequence was obtained from a woman under 40 with acute or convalescent COVID-19. The chain recombines TRBV10-3 with TRBJ1-5; weak D call: TRBD1 (5 bases). Input material: peripheral blood. The CDR3 loop is CAISESRGNQPQHF. CDR3 DNA: TGTGCCATCAGTGAGTCTCGGGGGAATCAGCCCCAGCATTTT.